This T cell receptor (beta chain) was retrieved from a study of blood T cells in healthy people across ages. The study's findings and limits: The CMV status of each donor remained undetermined, and this could have confounded shifts in expanded clonotypes. TCR beta diversity was tightly associated with the proportion of naive T cells.

The V end was cut by 7 bases, the J end by 7 bases, with 8 bases between. The CDR3 extends over 11 amino acids. This clonotype appeared many times. The target antigen is unknown. Through a sample-barcoded 5' primer and a J-beta primer mix, a second PCR was run for roughly 7 to 11 cycles. Unique molecular identifiers of 12 random nucleotides labeled each cDNA. TCRdb re-called the 5' RACE reads with MiXCR, one entry per CDR3 protein. The sample consists of some 1.5 million distinct CDR3 sequences, 28% of them appearing once. Sequencing was carried out using blood. This chain connects TRBV12-3 or TRBV12-4 to TRBJ2-1; D remains ambiguous. The sequence was collected from a woman in her twenties or thirties in good health. The CDR3, as DNA: TGTGCCAGCATTGGCCGGAATGAGCAGTTCTTC. It yields the protein CASIGRNEQFF.